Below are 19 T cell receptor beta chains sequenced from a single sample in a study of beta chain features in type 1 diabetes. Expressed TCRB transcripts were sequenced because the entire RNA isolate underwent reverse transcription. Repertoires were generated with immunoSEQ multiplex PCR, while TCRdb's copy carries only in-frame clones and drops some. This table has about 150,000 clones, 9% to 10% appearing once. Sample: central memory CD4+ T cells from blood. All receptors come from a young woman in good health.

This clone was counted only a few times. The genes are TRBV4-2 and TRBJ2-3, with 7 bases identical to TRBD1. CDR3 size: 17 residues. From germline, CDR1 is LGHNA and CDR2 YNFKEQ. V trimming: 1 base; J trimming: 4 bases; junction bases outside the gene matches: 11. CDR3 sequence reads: CASSQGAGQGDADTQYF. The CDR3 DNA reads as TGTGCCAGCAGCCAAGGCGCGGGCCAGGGGGACGCAGATACGCAGTATTTT.

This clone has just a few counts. The CDR3 nucleotides are TGTGCCAGTAGATCCTTAGCGGGATCCTACAATGAGCAGTTCTTC. Translated, it gives CASRSLAGSYNEQFF. The rearrangement joins TRBV19 to TRBJ2-1, with TRBD2 matching 8 bases. CDR3 length: 15 amino acids. Germline-derived CDR1 and CDR2 are LNHDA and SQIVND (reference sequence). Trimming took 6 bases from V and 1 from J; bases not matched to a gene: 5. The complete variable domain, with remaining parts taken from reference TRBV19 and TRBJ2-1, reads DGGITQSPKYLFRKEGQNVTLSCEQNLNHDAMYWYRQDPGQGLRLIYYSQIVNDFQKGDIAEGYSVSREKKESFPLTVTSAQKNPTAFYLCASRSLAGSYNEQFFGPGTRLTVL.

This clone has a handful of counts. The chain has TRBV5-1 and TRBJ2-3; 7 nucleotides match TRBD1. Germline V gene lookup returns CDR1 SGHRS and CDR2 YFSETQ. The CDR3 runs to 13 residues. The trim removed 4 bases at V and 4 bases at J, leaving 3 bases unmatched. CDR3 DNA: TGCGCCAGCAGCGCGACAGGGTCAGATACGCAGTATTTT. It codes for CASSATGSDTQYF. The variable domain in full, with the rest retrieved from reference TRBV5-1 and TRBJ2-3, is KAGVTQTPRYLIKTRGQQVTLSCSPISGHRSVSWYQQTPGQGLQFLFEYFSETQRNKGNFPGRFSGRQFSNSRSEMNVSTLELGDSALYLCASSATGSDTQYFGPGTRLTVL.

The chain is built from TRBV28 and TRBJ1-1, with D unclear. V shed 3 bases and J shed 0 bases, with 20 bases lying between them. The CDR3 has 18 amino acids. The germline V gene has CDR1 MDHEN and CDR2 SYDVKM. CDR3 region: CASSLEEPAASMNTEAFF. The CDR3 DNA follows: TGTGCCAGCAGTTTGGAGGAGCCGGCGGCGTCTATGAACACTGAAGCTTTCTTT.

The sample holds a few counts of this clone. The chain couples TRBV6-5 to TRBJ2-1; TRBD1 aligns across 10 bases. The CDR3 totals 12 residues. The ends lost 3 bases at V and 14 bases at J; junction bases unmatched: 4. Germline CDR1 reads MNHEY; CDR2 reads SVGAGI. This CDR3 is CASSYIGQGEFF. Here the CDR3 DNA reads TGTGCCAGCAGTTATATCGGACAGGGGGAGTTCTTC.

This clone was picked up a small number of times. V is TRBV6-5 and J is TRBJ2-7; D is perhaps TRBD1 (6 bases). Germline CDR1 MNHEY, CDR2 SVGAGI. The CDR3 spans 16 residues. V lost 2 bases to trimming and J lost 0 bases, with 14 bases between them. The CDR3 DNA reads TGTGCCAGCAGTTACAACCGGGACACTAACTCCTACGAGCAGTACTTC. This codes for CASSYNRDTNSYEQYF.

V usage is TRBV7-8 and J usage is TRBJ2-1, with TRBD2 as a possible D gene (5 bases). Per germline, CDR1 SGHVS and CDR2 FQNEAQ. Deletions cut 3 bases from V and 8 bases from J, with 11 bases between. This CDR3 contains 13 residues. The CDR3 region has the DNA TGTGCCAGCAGCTTCGAAGGGAGACATGAGCAGTTCTTC. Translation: CASSFEGRHEQFF.

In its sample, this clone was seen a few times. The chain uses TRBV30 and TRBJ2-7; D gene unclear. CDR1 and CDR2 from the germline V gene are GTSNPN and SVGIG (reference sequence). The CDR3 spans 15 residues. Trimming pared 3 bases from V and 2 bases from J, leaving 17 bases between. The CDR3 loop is CAWRIMSPETYEQYF. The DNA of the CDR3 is TGTGCCTGGAGGATCATGTCTCCCGAGACCTACGAGCAGTACTTC.

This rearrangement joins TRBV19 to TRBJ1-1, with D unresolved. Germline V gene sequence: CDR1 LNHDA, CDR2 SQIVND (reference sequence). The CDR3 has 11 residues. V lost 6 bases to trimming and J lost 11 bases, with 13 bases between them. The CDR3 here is CASRRYGRAFF. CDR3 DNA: TGTGCCAGTAGAAGGTACGGCAGGGCTTTCTTT.

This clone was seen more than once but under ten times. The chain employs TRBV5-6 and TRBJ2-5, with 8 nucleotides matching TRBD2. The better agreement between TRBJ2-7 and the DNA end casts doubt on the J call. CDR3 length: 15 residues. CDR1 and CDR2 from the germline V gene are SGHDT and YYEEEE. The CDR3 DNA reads TGTGCCAGCAGATTGACGGGGGGGATAACCTACGAGCAGTACTTC. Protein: CASRLTGGITYEQYF.

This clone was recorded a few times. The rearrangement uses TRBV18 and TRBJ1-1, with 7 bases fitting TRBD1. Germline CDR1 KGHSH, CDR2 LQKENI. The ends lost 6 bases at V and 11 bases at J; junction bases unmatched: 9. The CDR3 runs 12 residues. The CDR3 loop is CASSLQGTDAFF. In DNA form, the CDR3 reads TGTGCCAGCTCCCTACAGGGGACGGACGCTTTCTTT.

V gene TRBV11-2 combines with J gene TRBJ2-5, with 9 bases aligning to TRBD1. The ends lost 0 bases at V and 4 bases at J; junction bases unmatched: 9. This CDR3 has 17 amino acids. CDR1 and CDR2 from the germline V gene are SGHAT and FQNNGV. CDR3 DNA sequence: TGTGCCAGCAGCTTAGACCTCCGGGACAGGGTCAGAGAGACCCAGTACTTC. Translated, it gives CASSLDLRDRVRETQYF.

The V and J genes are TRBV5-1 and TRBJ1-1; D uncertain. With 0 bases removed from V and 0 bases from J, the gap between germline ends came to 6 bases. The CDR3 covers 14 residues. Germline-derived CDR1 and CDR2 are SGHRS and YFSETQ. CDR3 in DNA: TGCGCCAGCAGCTTGGCCGGGATGAACACTGAAGCTTTCTTT. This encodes CASSLAGMNTEAFF.

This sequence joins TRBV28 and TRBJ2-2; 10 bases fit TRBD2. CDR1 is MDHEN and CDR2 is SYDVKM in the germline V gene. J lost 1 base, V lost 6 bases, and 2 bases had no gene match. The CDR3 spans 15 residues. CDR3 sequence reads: CASRPSGGNTGELFF. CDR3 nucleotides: TGTGCCAGCAGGCCTAGCGGGGGGAACACCGGGGAGCTGTTTTTT.

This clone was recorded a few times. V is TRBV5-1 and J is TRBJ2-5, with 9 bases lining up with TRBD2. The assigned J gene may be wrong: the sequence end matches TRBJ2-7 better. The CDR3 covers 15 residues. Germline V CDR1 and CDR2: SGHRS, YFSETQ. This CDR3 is CASSLVGSGSDEQYF. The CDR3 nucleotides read TGCGCCAGCAGCTTGGTGGGTAGCGGGAGTGACGAGCAGTACTTC.

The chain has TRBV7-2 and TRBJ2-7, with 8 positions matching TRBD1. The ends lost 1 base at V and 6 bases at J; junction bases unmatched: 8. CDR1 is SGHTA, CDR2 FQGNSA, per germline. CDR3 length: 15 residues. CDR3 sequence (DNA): TGTGCCAGCAGCTTAGTCTCGACAGGGGTAGGCGAGCAGTACTTC. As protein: CASSLVSTGVGEQYF.

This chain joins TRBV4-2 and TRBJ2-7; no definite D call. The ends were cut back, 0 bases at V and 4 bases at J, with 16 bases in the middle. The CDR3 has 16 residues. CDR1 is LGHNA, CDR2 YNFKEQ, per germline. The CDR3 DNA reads TGTGCCAGCAGCCAAGATGTAGTCGGCGGTTTTTACGAGCAGTACTTC. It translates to CASSQDVVGGFYEQYF.

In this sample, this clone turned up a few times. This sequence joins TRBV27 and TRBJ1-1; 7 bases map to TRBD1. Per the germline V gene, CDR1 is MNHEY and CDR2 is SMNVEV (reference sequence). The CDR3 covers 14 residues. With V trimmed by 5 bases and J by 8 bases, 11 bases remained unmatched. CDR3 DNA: TGTGCCAGCAGTGATAGCCGACAGGGACGAGAAGCTTTCTTT. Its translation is CASSDSRQGREAFF.

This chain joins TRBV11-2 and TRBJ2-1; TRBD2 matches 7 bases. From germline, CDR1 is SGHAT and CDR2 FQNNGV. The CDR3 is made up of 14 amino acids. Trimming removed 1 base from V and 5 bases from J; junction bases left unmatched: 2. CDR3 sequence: CASSLALADNEQFF. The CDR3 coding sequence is TGTGCCAGCAGCTTAGCTCTAGCGGACAATGAGCAGTTCTTC.